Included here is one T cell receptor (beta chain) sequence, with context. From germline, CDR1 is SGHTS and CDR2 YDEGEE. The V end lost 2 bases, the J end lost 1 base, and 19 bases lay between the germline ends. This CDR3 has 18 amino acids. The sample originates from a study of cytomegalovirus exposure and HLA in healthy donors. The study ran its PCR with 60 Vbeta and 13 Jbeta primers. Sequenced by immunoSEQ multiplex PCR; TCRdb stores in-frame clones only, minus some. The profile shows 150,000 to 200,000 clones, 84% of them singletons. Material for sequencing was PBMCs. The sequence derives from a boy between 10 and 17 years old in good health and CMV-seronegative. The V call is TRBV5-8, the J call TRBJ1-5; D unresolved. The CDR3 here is CASSFDPRSRGSNQPQHF. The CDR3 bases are TGTGCCAGCAGCTTCGACCCTAGGTCCCGAGGAAGCAATCAGCCCCAGCATTTT.